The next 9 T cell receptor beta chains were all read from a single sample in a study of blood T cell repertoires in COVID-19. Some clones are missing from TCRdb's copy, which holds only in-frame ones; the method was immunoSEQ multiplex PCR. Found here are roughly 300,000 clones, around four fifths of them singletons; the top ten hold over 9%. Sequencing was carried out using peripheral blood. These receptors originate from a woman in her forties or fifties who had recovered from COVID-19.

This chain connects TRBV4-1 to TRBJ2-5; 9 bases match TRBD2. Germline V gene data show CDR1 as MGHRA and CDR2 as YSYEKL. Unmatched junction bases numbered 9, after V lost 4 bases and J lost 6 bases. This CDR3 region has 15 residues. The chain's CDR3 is CASSRQASGRQTQYF. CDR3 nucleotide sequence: TGCGCCAGCAGCCGCCAAGCAAGCGGGAGGCAGACCCAGTACTTC.

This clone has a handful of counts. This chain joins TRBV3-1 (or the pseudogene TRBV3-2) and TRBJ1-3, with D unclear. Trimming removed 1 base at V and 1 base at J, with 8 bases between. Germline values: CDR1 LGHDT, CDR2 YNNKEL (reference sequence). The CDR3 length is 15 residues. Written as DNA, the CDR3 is TGTGCCAGCAGCCAAGTCGTTAGTTCTGGAAACACCATATATTTT. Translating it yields CASSQVVSSGNTIYF.

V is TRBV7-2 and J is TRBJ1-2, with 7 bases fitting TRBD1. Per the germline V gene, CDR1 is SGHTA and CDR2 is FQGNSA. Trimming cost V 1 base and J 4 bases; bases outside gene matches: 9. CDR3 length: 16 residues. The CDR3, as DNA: TGTGCCAGCAGCTTAGAAATACAGGGGTTTGGCTATGGCTACACCTTC. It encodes CASSLEIQGFGYGYTF.

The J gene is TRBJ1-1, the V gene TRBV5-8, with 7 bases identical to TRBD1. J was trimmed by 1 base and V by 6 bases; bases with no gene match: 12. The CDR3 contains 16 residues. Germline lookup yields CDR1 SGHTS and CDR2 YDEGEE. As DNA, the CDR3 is TGTGCCAGCACCAAAGACGTCGGGACAGCGAACACTGAAGCTTTCTTT. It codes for CASTKDVGTANTEAFF.

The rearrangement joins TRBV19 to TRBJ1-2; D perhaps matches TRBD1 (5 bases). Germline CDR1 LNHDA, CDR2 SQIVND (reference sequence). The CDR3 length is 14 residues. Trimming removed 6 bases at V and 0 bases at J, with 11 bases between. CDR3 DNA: TGTGCCAGTAGCAAAGGGGTTGCTAACTATGGCTACACCTTC. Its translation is CASSKGVANYGYTF.

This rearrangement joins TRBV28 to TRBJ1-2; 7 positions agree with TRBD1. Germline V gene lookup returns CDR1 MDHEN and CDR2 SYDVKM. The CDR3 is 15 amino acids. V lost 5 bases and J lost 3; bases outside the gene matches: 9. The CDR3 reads CASSAIYRGDYGYTF. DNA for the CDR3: TGTGCCAGCAGTGCAATTTACAGGGGAGACTATGGCTACACCTTC.

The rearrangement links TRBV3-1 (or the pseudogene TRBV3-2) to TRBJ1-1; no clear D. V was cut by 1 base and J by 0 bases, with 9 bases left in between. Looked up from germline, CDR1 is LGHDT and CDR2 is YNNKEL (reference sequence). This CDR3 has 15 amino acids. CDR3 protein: CASSQGQKMNTEAFF. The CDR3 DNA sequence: TGTGCCAGCAGCCAAGGGCAAAAAATGAACACTGAAGCTTTCTTT.

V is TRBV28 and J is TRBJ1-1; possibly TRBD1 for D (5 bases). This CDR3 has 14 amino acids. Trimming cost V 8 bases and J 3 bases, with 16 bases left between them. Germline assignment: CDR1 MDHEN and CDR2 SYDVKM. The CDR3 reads CASRTGGTDTEAFF. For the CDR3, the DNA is TGTGCCAGCCGAACTGGGGGGACCGACACTGAAGCTTTCTTT. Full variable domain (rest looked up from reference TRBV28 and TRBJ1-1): DVKVTQSSRYLVKRTGEKVFLECVQDMDHENMFWYRQDPGLGLRLIYFSYDVKMKEKGDIPEGYSVSREKKERFSLILESASTNQTSMYLCASRTGGTDTEAFFGQGTRLTVV.

The CDR3 DNA follows: TGTGCCAGCAGCTTCACAGGGAACGGAAACACCATATATTTT. It specifies CASSFTGNGNTIYF. The J gene is TRBJ1-3, the V gene TRBV7-2, with a weak D call TRBD1 (6 bases). CDR3 size: 14 residues. V was shortened by 3 bases and J by 4 bases, with 10 bases between the two germline ends. Germline V gene sequence: CDR1 SGHTA, CDR2 FQGNSA.